This TCR beta chain was identified in a study of blood T cell repertoires in COVID-19. Under the authors' procedure: Nucleated cell counts were estimated from reference gene primer amplification. The table came from immunoSEQ multiplex PCR; TCRdb's copy has only in-frame clones and leaves some out. That table is the source of V, J and clone size, and D and trimming were worked out from the DNA. This table has 200,000 to 300,000 clones, just under 90% appearing once. V was clipped by 8 bases and J by 0 bases, with 12 bases between them. Germline V lookup: CDR1 SNHLY, CDR2 FYNNEI. The CDR3 runs 14 residues.

The TCR originated in a middle-aged woman with acute or convalescent COVID-19. Specimen: peripheral blood. The chain joins TRBV2 to TRBJ2-3, with D possibly being TRBD1 (6 bases). CDR3 loop: CASLNRASTDTQYF. The CDR3 DNA sequence: TGTGCCAGCCTCAACAGGGCTAGCACAGATACGCAGTATTTT.